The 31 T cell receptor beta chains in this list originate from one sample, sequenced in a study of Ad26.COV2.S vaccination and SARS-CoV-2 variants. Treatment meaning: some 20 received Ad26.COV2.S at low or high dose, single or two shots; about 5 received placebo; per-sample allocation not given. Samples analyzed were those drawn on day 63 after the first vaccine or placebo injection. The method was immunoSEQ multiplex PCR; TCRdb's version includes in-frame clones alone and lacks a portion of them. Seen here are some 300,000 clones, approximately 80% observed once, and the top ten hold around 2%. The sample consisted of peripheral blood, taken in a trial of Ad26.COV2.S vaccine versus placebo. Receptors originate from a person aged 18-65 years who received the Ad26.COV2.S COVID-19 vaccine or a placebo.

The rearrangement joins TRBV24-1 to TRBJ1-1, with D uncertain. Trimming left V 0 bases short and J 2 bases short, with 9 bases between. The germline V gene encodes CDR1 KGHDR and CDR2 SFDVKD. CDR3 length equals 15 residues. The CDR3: CATSDLLVTNTEAFF. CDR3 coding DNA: TGTGCCACCAGTGATTTGTTGGTGACAAACACTGAAGCTTTCTTT.

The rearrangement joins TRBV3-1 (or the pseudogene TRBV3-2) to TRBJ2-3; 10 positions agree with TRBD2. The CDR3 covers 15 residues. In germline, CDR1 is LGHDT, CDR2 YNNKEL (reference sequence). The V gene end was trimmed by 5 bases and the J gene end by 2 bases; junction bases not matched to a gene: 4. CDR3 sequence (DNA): TGTGCCAGCAGCTCGGGACTAGCGAACACAGATACGCAGTATTTT. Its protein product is CASSSGLANTDTQYF.

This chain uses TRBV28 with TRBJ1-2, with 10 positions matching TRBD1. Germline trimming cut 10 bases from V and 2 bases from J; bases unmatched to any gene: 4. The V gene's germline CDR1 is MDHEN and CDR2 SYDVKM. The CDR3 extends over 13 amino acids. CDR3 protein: CATRTGGNYGYTF. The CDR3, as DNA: TGTGCCACCCGGACAGGGGGGAACTATGGCTACACCTTC.

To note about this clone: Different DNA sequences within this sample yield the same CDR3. CDR3 coding DNA: TGTGCCAGCAGTTTAACAGCAGATACGCAGTATTTT. It specifies CASSLTADTQYF. The rearrangement uses TRBV28 and TRBJ2-3, with D hard to call. This CDR3 spans 12 amino acids. V lost 2 bases, J lost 4 bases, and 4 bases lay in between. Germline CDR1 and CDR2: MDHEN and SYDVKM.

CDR3 region: CASSDWDSSYNEQFF. The CDR3, as DNA: TGTGCCAGCAGTGATTGGGACAGTTCCTACAATGAGCAGTTCTTC. The chain joins TRBV6-1 to TRBJ2-1; 7 bases match TRBD1. The CDR3 length is 15 residues. V trimming: 3 bases; J trimming: 1 base; junction bases outside the gene matches: 3. In germline, CDR1 is MNHNS, CDR2 SASEGT.

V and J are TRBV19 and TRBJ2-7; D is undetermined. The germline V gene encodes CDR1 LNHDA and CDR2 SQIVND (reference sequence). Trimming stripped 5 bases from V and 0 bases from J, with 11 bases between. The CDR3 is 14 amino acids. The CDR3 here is CASSPGPYSYEQYF. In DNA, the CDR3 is TGTGCCAGTAGTCCCGGGCCTTACTCCTACGAGCAGTACTTC. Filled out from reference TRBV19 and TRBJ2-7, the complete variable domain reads DGGITQSPKYLFRKEGQNVTLSCEQNLNHDAMYWYRQDPGQGLRLIYYSQIVNDFQKGDIAEGYSVSREKKESFPLTVTSAQKNPTAFYLCASSPGPYSYEQYFGPGTRLTVT.

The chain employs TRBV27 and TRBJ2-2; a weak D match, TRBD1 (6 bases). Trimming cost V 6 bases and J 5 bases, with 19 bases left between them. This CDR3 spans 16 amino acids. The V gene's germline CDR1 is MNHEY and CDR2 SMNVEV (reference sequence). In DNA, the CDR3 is TGTGCCAGCAGGCCCCTGAGCTCTCAGGGGACCGGGGAGCTGTTTTTT. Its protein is CASRPLSSQGTGELFF.

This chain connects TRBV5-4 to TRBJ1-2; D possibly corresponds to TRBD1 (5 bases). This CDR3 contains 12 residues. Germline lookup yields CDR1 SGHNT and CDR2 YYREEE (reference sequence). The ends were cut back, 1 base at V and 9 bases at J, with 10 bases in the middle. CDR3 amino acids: CASSLRRDRYTF. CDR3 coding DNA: TGTGCCAGCAGCTTGCGCCGGGACCGCTACACCTTC.

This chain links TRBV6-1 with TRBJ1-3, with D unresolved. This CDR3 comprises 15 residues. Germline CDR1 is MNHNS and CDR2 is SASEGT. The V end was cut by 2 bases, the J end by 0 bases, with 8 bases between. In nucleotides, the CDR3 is TGTGCCAGCAGTGAAAGGAGAATCTCTGGAAACACCATATATTTT. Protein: CASSERRISGNTIYF.

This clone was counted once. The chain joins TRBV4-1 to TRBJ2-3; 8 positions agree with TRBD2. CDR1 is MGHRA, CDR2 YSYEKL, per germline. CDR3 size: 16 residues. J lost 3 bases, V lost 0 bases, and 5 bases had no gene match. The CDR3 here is CASSQDRGGGTDTQYF. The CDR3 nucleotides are TGCGCCAGCAGCCAAGATCGAGGCGGGGGGACAGATACGCAGTATTTT.

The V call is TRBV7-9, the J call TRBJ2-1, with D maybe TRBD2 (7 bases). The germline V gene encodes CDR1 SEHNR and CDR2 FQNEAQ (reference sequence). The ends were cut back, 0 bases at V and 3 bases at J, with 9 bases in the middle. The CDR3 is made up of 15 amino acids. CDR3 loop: CASSLAGGHYNEQFF. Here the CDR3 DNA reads TGTGCCAGCAGCTTAGCGGGGGGGCACTACAATGAGCAGTTCTTC.

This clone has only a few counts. For the CDR3, the DNA is TGTGCCAGCAGTGTAGGACAGGGGTATGCTAACTATGGCTACACCTTC. Residues: CASSVGQGYANYGYTF. The rearrangement joins TRBV6-1 to TRBJ1-2, with TRBD1 identical over 9 bases. The CDR3 spans 16 residues. V was pared by 4 bases and J by 0 bases, with 6 bases of the junction left unmatched. Looked up from germline, CDR1 is MNHNS and CDR2 is SASEGT.

The CDR3 here is CASSLAGAENIQYF. DNA for the CDR3: TGTGCCAGCAGCTTGGCCGGGGCAGAGAACATTCAGTACTTC. This chain connects TRBV5-4 to TRBJ2-4; D could derive from TRBD1 or TRBD2 (5 bases each). Germline CDR1 and CDR2: SGHNT and YYREEE (reference sequence). The CDR3 is made up of 14 amino acids. Deletions cut 0 bases from V and 7 bases from J, with 11 bases between.

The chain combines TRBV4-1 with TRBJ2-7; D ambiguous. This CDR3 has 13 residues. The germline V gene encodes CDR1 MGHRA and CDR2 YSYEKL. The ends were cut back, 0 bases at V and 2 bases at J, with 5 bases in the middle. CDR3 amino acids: CASSQEQAYEQYF. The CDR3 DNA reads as TGCGCCAGCAGCCAAGAACAAGCCTACGAGCAGTACTTC.

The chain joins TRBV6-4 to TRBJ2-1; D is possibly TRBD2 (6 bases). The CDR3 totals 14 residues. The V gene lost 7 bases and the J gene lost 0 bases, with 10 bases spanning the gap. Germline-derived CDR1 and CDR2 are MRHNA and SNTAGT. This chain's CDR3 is CASIAGSSYNEQFF. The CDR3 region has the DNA TGTGCCAGCATTGCGGGGAGCTCCTACAATGAGCAGTTCTTC.

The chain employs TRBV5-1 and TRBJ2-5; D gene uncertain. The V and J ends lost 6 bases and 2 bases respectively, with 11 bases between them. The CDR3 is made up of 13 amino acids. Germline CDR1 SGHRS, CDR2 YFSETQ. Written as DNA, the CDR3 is TGCGCCAGCAACGACAAGCCACAAGAGACCCAGTACTTC. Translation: CASNDKPQETQYF.

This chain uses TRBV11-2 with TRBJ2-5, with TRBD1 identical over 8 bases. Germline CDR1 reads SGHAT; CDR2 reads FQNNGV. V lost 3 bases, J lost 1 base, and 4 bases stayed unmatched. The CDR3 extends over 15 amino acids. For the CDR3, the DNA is TGTGCCAGCAGCTTGACAGGGGTTGCCCAAGAGACCCAGTACTTC. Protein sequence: CASSLTGVAQETQYF.

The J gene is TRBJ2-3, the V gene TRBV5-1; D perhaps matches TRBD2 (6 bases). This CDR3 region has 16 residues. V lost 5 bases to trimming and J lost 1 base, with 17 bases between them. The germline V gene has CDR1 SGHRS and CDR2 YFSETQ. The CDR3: CASRGGGVVGTDTQYF. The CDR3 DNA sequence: TGCGCCAGCAGGGGAGGAGGGGTGGTAGGCACAGATACGCAGTATTTT. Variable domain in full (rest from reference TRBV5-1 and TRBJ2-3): KAGVTQTPRYLIKTRGQQVTLSCSPISGHRSVSWYQQTPGQGLQFLFEYFSETQRNKGNFPGRFSGRQFSNSRSEMNVSTLELGDSALYLCASRGGGVVGTDTQYFGPGTRLTVL.

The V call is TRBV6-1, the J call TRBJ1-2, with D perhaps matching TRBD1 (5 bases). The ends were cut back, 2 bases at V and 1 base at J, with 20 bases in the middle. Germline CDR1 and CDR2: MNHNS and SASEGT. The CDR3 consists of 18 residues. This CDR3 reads CASSEKFGGNKGNYGYTF. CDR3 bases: TGTGCCAGCAGTGAAAAATTTGGGGGAAACAAGGGTAACTATGGCTACACCTTC.

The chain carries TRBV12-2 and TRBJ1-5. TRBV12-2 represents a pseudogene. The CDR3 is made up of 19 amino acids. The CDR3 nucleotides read TGTGCAAGTCGCTCCTCTACAAAGGCAGAGGGACGAGCGAATCAGCCCCAGCATTTT. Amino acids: CASRSSTKAEGRANQPQHF.

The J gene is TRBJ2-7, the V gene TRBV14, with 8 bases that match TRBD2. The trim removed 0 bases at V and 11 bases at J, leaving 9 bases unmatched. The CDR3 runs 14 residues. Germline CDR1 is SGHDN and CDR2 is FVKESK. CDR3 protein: CASSQDRGGRQKYF. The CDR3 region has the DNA TGTGCCAGCAGCCAAGATCGGGGGGGGAGGCAGAAGTACTTC.

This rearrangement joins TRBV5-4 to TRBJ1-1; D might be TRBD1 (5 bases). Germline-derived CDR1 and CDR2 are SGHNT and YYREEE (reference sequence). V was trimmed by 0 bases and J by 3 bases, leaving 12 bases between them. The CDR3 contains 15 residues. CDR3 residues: CASSLEAGRDTEAFF. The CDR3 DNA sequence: TGTGCCAGCAGCTTGGAGGCAGGGCGGGACACTGAAGCTTTCTTT.

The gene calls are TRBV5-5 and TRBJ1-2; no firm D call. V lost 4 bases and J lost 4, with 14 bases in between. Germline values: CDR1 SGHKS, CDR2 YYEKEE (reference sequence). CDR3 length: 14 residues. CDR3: CASSLDRPGYGYTF. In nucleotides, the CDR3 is TGTGCCAGCAGCCTGGACCGGCCGGGCTATGGCTACACCTTC. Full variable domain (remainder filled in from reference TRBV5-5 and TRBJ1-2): DAGVTQSPTHLIKTRGQQVTLRCSPISGHKSVSWYQQVLGQGPQFIFQYYEKEERGRGNFPDRFSARQFPNYSSELNVNALLLGDSALYLCASSLDRPGYGYTFGSGTRLTVV.

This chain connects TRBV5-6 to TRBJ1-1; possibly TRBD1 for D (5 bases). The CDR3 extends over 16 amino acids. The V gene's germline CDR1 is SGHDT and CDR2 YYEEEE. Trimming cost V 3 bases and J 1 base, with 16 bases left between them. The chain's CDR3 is CASSYISTGGNTEAFF. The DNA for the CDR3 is TGTGCCAGCAGCTACATCTCAACGGGGGGGAACACTGAAGCTTTCTTT.

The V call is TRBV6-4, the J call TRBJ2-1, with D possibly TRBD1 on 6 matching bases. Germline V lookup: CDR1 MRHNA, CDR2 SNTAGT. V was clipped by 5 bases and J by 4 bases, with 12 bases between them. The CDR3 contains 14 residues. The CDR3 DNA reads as TGTGCCAGCAGTCTTACTCAGGGGTACAATGAGCAGTTCTTC. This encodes CASSLTQGYNEQFF.

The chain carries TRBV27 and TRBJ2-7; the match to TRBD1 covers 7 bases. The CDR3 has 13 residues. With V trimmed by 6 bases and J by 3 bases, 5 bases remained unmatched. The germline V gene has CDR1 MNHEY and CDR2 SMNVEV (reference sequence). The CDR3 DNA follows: TGTGCCAGCAGGGCGGCAGGGGGCTACGAGCAGTACTTC. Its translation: CASRAAGGYEQYF.

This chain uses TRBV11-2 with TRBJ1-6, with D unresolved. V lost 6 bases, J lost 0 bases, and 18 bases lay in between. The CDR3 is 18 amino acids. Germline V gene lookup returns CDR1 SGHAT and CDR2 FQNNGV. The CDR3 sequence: CASSTPRSANSYNSPLHF. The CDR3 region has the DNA TGTGCCAGCAGTACCCCCCGTTCTGCTAACTCCTATAATTCACCCCTCCACTTT.

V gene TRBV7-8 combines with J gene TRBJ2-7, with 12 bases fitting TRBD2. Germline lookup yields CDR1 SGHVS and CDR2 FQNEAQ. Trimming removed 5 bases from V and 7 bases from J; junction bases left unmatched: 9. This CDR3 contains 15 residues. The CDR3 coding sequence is TGTGCCAGCAGCCGAGCTAGCGGGGGGGCAGTGGAGCAGTACTTC. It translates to CASSRASGGAVEQYF.

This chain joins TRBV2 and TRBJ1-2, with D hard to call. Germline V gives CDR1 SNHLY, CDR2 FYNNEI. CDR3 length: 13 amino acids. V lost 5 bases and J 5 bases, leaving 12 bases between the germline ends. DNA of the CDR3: TGTGCCAGCAGTAAAGGCCCTGGTTATGGCTACACCTTC. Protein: CASSKGPGYGYTF.

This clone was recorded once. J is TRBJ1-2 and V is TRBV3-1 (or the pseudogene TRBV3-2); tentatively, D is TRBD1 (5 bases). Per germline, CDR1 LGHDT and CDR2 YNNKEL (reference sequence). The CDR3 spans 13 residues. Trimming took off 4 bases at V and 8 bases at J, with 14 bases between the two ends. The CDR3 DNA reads TGTGCCAGCAGCCGGGGGGACCCTTGGGGCTACACCTTC. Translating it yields CASSRGDPWGYTF.

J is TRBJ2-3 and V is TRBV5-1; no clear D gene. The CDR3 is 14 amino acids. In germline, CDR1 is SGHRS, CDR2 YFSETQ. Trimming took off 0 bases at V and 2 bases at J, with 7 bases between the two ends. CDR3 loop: CASSLAQATDTQYF. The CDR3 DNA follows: TGCGCCAGCAGCTTGGCTCAGGCCACAGATACGCAGTATTTT. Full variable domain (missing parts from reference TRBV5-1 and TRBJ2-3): KAGVTQTPRYLIKTRGQQVTLSCSPISGHRSVSWYQQTPGQGLQFLFEYFSETQRNKGNFPGRFSGRQFSNSRSEMNVSTLELGDSALYLCASSLAQATDTQYFGPGTRLTVL.